These 24 T cell receptor beta chains were all obtained from the same sample, sequenced in a study of blood T cells in healthy people across ages. For the second PCR, which ran for about 6 to 11 cycles, a sample-barcoded 5' primer and a J-beta primer mix were used. TCRdb recomputed calls from the 5' RACE reads with MiXCR, one row per CDR3 protein. Of 790,000 or so distinct CDR3 sequences in the sample, about 46% were seen once. The specimen was blood. The receptors shown here come from a man older than 75 in good health.

This clonotype turned up a few times. The chain links TRBV9 to TRBJ1-6, with 8 bases fitting TRBD1. The ends lost 0 bases at V and 9 bases at J; junction bases unmatched: 5. This CDR3 is built from 15 residues. Germline values: CDR1 SGDLS, CDR2 YYNGEE. The CDR3 here is CASSVGRDRSSPLHF. The CDR3 coding sequence is TGTGCCAGCAGCGTAGGCCGGGACAGGTCTTCACCCCTCCACTTT.

On this clonotype: One junction end disagrees with the germline gene, perhaps due to a read error. The V and J genes are TRBV12-3 or TRBV12-4 and TRBJ2-1; 8 positions match TRBD1. CDR3 size: 14 residues. CDR3 residues: CASRQGASYNEQLF. Written as DNA, the CDR3 is TGTGCCAGCAGGCAGGGGGCATCCTACAATGAGCAGTTATTC.

This clonotype occurred once. The chain employs TRBV7-2 and TRBJ2-6, with D tentatively TRBD1 (5 bases). This CDR3 region has 15 residues. V was shortened by 6 bases and J by 2 bases, with 11 bases between the two germline ends. Looked up from germline, CDR1 is SGHTA and CDR2 is FQGNSA. The CDR3 DNA sequence: TGTGCCAGCAGACTCGACAGCCCTGGGGCCAACGTCCTGACTTTC. Translation gives CASRLDSPGANVLTF.

Here the CDR3 reads CASSPVGAGAYEQYF. The CDR3 DNA reads as TGCGCCAGCAGCCCCGTCGGAGCGGGAGCCTACGAGCAGTACTTC. The chain is built from TRBV5-1 and TRBJ2-7, with 8 nucleotides matching TRBD2. CDR3 size: 15 residues. Germline values: CDR1 SGHRS, CDR2 YFSETQ. The trim removed 4 bases at V and 2 bases at J, leaving 8 bases unmatched.

This clonotype has a handful of counts. V is TRBV7-2 and J is TRBJ2-6; no firm D call. Trimming removed 5 bases from V and 2 bases from J, with 10 bases in between. Germline CDR1 reads SGHTA; CDR2 reads FQGNSA. The CDR3 has 15 residues. In DNA, the CDR3 is TGTGCCAGCAGCAGGGCCCGGGCTGGGGCCAACGTCCTGACTTTC. As protein: CASSRARAGANVLTF.

In regard to this clonotype: A much larger clonotype is one base distant, so this may be a read error. The chain couples TRBV12-3 or TRBV12-4 to TRBJ2-3; weak D call: TRBD2 (5 bases). This CDR3 comprises 14 residues. With 5 bases removed from V and 4 bases from J, the gap between germline ends came to 13 bases. The CDR3 spells CASSMGVGADTQYF. In DNA, the CDR3 is TGTGCCAGCAGTATGGGAGTGGGCGCAGATACGCAGTATTTT.

This clonotype has at least ten counts. The V gene is TRBV10-2, the J gene TRBJ2-3, with a weak D call TRBD2 (5 bases). Germline V gene lookup returns CDR1 WSHSY and CDR2 SAAADI. The V gene lost 5 bases and the J gene lost 2 bases, with 14 bases spanning the gap. This CDR3 is 15 amino acids long. The CDR3 loop reads CASSRTGFITDTQYF. The CDR3 DNA reads as TGCGCCAGCAGTAGAACGGGATTTATCACAGATACGCAGTATTTT.

Only a few counts were recorded for this clonotype. V usage is TRBV5-6 and J usage is TRBJ2-3; D not resolved. Trimming cost V 4 bases and J 6 bases, with 12 bases left between them. This CDR3 region has 13 residues. Germline V gives CDR1 SGHDT, CDR2 YYEEEE. The CDR3 DNA follows: TGTGCCAGCAGCCTCCGGTCGTCGGATACGCAGTATTTT. This encodes CASSLRSSDTQYF.

In the case of this clonotype: This sequence may be a read error, since a much larger clone differs from it by one base. The chain uses TRBV6-5 and TRBJ2-5; no firm D call. The V and J ends lost 6 bases and 11 bases respectively, with 25 bases between them. Germline CDR1 and CDR2: MNHEY and SVGAGI. This CDR3 is 15 amino acids long. The CDR3 nucleotides are TGTGCCAGCAGCTCAGACCGATCCCGACGCAATGAGCAGTACTTC. Translated, it gives CASSSDRSRRNEQYF.

Of note for this clonotype: This may be a read error: a much more frequent sequence differs by one nucleotide. The rearrangement uses TRBV20-1 and TRBJ2-5, with D possibly TRBD1 on 5 matching bases. V was trimmed by 6 bases and J by 1 base, leaving 12 bases between them. CDR1 is DFQATT and CDR2 is SNEGSKA in the germline V gene (reference sequence). There are 13 residues in the CDR3. The CDR3 nucleotides read TGCAGTGCGGGGCCTTTGTCCCAAGAGACCCAGTACTTC. Residues: CSAGPLSQETQYF.

The chain has TRBV12-3 or TRBV12-4 and TRBJ2-2, with 7 bases aligning to TRBD1. J lost 5 bases, V lost 7 bases, and 4 bases had no gene match. The CDR3 covers 13 residues. The CDR3 DNA is TGTGCCAGCATCCCAGGGGGTACCGGGGAGCTGTTTTTT. Encoded protein: CASIPGGTGELFF.

This chain uses TRBV15 with TRBJ2-4, with D unclear. CDR3 length: 13 amino acids. Germline V gene data show CDR1 as LNHNV and CDR2 as YYDKDF (reference sequence). V was clipped by 0 bases and J by 11 bases, with 11 bases between them. CDR3 in DNA: TGTGCCACCAGCAGAGACTTTGAAAGCGTTCAGTACTTC. Translating gives CATSRDFESVQYF.

The chain combines TRBV12-3 or TRBV12-4 with TRBJ2-7, with 8 bases aligning to TRBD2. Trimming removed 0 bases from V and 6 bases from J; junction bases left unmatched: 7. This CDR3 has 15 residues. The CDR3, as DNA: TGTGCCAGCAGTTTAGCGGGTCTAGCGGGCCGCGAGCAGTACTTC. Translating gives CASSLAGLAGREQYF.

This chain connects TRBV27 to TRBJ2-1; 8 nucleotides line up with TRBD2. The J call could be wrong; TRBJ2-7 is a better fit for the DNA end. Germline-derived CDR1 and CDR2 are MNHEY and SMNVEV (reference sequence). There are 14 residues in the CDR3. In DNA form, the CDR3 reads TGTGCCAGCAGTTTCGCGGGAGGCTACAATGAGCAGTACTTC. Amino acid sequence: CASSFAGGYNEQYF.

In its sample, this clonotype was seen many times. The V call is TRBV5-5, the J call TRBJ2-7; 9 nucleotides match TRBD1. V shed 3 bases, J shed 1 base, and the junction held 5 bases outside the gene matches. Germline CDR1 reads SGHKS; CDR2 reads YYEKEE (reference sequence). The CDR3 contains 15 residues. The DNA for the CDR3 is TGTGCCAGCAGCTGGTCGGGACAGGGATCCTACGAGCAGTACTTC. This sequence encodes CASSWSGQGSYEQYF.

This clonotype was seen at least ten times. This chain connects TRBV7-2 to TRBJ2-1; TRBD2 matches 9 bases. CDR1 is SGHTA and CDR2 is FQGNSA in the germline V gene. V was pared by 1 base and J by 7 bases, with 2 bases of the junction left unmatched. The CDR3 has 14 amino acids. CDR3 nucleotides: TGTGCCAGCAGCTTAGTCCTAGCGGGGAATGAGCAGTTCTTC. This gives the protein CASSLVLAGNEQFF.

CDR3 protein: CSARALAGLENEQFF. The CDR3 DNA is TGCAGTGCGCGAGCTCTAGCGGGCCTTGAGAATGAGCAGTTCTTC. The chain employs TRBV20-1 and TRBJ2-1, with 8 bases lining up with TRBD2. CDR1 is DFQATT and CDR2 is SNEGSKA in the germline V gene (reference sequence). This CDR3 is 15 amino acids long. Trimming removed 6 bases from V and 7 bases from J; junction bases left unmatched: 14.

V gene TRBV20-1 combines with J gene TRBJ2-1, with a weak D call TRBD2 (6 bases). The CDR3 has 17 amino acids. The V end lost 5 bases, the J end lost 1 base, and 21 bases lay between the germline ends. The V gene's germline CDR1 is DFQATT and CDR2 SNEGSKA (reference sequence). CDR3 sequence reads: CSAAASDRRFSYNEQFF. In DNA, the CDR3 is TGCAGTGCTGCCGCTAGCGACCGACGTTTTTCCTACAATGAGCAGTTCTTC.

The chain recombines TRBV5-1 with TRBJ2-2; perhaps TRBD1 as D (5 bases). Germline lookup yields CDR1 SGHRS and CDR2 YFSETQ. V shed 3 bases and J shed 1 base, with 13 bases lying between them. This CDR3 region has 16 residues. The CDR3 loop is CASSSILTGNTGELFF. In nucleotides, the CDR3 is TGCGCCAGCAGCTCGATACTTACAGGGAACACCGGGGAGCTGTTTTTT. Supplemented by reference TRBV5-1 and TRBJ2-2, the full variable domain reads KAGVTQTPRYLIKTRGQQVTLSCSPISGHRSVSWYQQTPGQGLQFLFEYFSETQRNKGNFPGRFSGRQFSNSRSEMNVSTLELGDSALYLCASSSILTGNTGELFFGEGSRLTVL.

In its sample, this clonotype was seen a few times. This chain links TRBV18 with TRBJ2-4; 10 bases match TRBD2. The J call is doubtful: the DNA matches TRBJ2-7 better. Germline V CDR1 and CDR2: KGHSH, LQKENI. The CDR3 contains 16 residues. CDR3 region: CASSPPAGGSRYEQYF. CDR3 nucleotides: TGTGCCAGCTCACCACCAGCGGGAGGGTCCCGCTACGAGCAGTACTTC.

About this clonotype: A much larger clone lies a single base off, so this may be a read error. The rearrangement joins TRBV5-1 to TRBJ2-7; the match to TRBD2 covers 10 bases. This CDR3 spans 15 amino acids. The ends lost 0 bases at V and 7 bases at J; junction bases unmatched: 7. The germline V gene encodes CDR1 SGHRS and CDR2 YFSETQ. CDR3 in amino acids: CASSLGLAGEAEQYF. The CDR3, as DNA: TGCGCCAGCAGCTTGGGGCTAGCGGGAGAAGCTGAGCAGTACTTC. The full variable domain, rest sourced from reference TRBV5-1 and TRBJ2-7, is KAGVTQTPRYLIKTRGQQVTLSCSPISGHRSVSWYQQTPGQGLQFLFEYFSETQRNKGNFPGRFSGRQFSNSRSEMNVSTLELGDSALYLCASSLGLAGEAEQYFGPGTRLTVT.

The CDR3 DNA follows: TGCAGTGGGGGCGGGGACAGCTCCTACAATGAGCAGTACTTC. It yields the protein CSGGGDSSYNEQYF. The chain combines TRBV20-1 with TRBJ2-7, with TRBD1 as a possible D gene (7 bases). Germline V lookup: CDR1 DFQATT, CDR2 SNEGSKA (reference sequence). V was shortened by 7 bases and J by 7 bases, with 23 bases between the two germline ends. This CDR3 comprises 14 residues.

V usage is TRBV20-1 and J usage is TRBJ1-1; D is perhaps TRBD1 (6 bases). The CDR3 consists of 14 residues. The V end was cut by 4 bases, the J end by 4 bases, with 16 bases between. Germline CDR1 is DFQATT and CDR2 is SNEGSKA (reference sequence). CDR3 DNA sequence: TGCAGTGCTATAGGGGGGGGTGTAATCACTGAAGCTTTCTTT. Translating it yields CSAIGGGVITEAFF.

The CDR3 nucleotides are TGTGCCAGCAGCAAAGAGGTACCGGACAGAGAATACGAGCAGTACTTC. Protein product: CASSKEVPDREYEQYF. The chain combines TRBV21-1 with TRBJ2-7; the table's D call, TRBD1, was not checked against the DNA. TRBV21-1 is designated a pseudogene. CDR3 size: 16 residues.